This T cell receptor (beta chain) was recorded in a study of cytomegalovirus exposure and HLA in healthy donors. Findings of the study overall: Across donors, most TCRs were seen rarely, yet some public ones were widespread. Further analysis, carried out later, found HLA-associated TCR beta chains more clonally expanded than equally common other chains. Among CMV-associated TCR beta chains, most appeared HLA-restricted in a later analysis.

PCR amplification relied on 60 Vbeta primers (plus 13 Jbeta primers). Profiled with immunoSEQ multiplex PCR; TCRdb holds only in-frame clones, not every one. The table records nearly 200,000 clones, about 79% of them present only once. Notes on this clone: Antigen: not known.

The source material was PBMCs. The TCR comes from a boy aged 2 to 10 in good health and CMV-seronegative.

Written as DNA, the CDR3 is TGTGCCAGCAGTTACCCCACAGGGTATGGAAACACCATATATTTT. Translated: CASSYPTGYGNTIYF. The chain carries TRBV6-6 and TRBJ1-3; maybe TRBD1 (6 bases). The CDR3 has 15 amino acids. Trimming left V 2 bases short and J 3 bases short, with 11 bases between. Germline V gene data show CDR1 as MNHNY and CDR2 as SVGAGI (reference sequence).